This T cell receptor (beta chain) emerged from a study of cytomegalovirus exposure and HLA in healthy donors. Trimming cost V 6 bases and J 8 bases, with 16 bases left between them. CDR1 MNHEY and CDR2 SVGAGI come from the germline V gene. The CDR3 runs 14 residues. In the PCR, 60 Vbeta and 13 Jbeta primers were used. TCRdb keeps only in-frame clones here, not all; method: immunoSEQ multiplex PCR. The data hold over 50,000 clones, with around 80% observed a single time. The clonotype comes from a man over 45 in good health and CMV-seropositive. The sample was PBMCs. The chain joins TRBV6-5 to TRBJ1-4; D remains unclear. CDR3 in amino acids: CASRELWSGEKLFF. The CDR3 DNA is TGTGCCAGCAGGGAACTATGGTCGGGAGAAAAACTGTTTTTT.